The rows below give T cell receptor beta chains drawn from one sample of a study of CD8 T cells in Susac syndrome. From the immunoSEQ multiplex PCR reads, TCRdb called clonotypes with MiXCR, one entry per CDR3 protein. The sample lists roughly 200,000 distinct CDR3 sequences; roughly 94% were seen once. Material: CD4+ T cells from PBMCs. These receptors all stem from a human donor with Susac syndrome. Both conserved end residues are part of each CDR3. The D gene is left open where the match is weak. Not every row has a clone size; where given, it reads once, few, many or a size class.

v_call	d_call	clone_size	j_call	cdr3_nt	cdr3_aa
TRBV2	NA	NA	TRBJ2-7	TGTGCCAGCAGTGAAGGAACCTATGCTGAGTACTTC	CASSEGTYAEYF
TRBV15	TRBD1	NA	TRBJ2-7	TGTGCCACCAGCAGAGATTTATCCGACAGGGGTTACGAGCAGTACTTC	CATSRDLSDRGYEQYF
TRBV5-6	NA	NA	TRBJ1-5	TGTGCCAGCAGCAGCACAGGGTGGAACCAGCCCCAGCATTTT	CASSSTGWNQPQHF
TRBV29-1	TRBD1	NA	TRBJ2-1	TGCAGCCATGTGGTTTCAGGGGGCCACAATGAGCAGTTCTTC	CSHVVSGGHNEQFF
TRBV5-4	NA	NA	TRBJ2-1	TGTGCCAGCAGCACGGGTGGCCGAGGCTCCTACAATGAGCAGTTCTTC	CASSTGGRGSYNEQFF
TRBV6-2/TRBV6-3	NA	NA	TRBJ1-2	TGTGCCAGCAGTTACTCGACGGGCTACTATGGCTACACCTTC	CASSYSTGYYGYTF
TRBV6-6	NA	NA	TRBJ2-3	TGTGCCAGCAGTTACTCAGGCTCGGGGCGCACAGATACGCAGTATTTT	CASSYSGSGRTDTQYF
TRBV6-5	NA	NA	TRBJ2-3	TGTGCCAGCAGTATCAACCGGGACACCAATACGCAGTATTTT	CASSINRDTNTQYF
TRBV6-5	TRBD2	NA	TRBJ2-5	TGTGCCAGCAGTTACTCAGCTAGCGGGGGGCTAGAGACCCAGTACTTC	CASSYSASGGLETQYF
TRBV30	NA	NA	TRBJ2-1	TGTGCCTGGAGAATCCACAGGGACGGCGACAATGAGCAGTTCTTC	CAWRIHRDGDNEQFF
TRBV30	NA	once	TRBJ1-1	TGTGCCTGGAGTGGCAGGACTGAAGCTTTCTTT	CAWSGRTEAFF
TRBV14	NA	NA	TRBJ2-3	TGTGCCAGCTCGGGGGGCTGGGAAACAGATACGCAGTATTTT	CASSGGWETDTQYF
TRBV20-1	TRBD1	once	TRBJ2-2	TGCAGTGCTAGAGATCGCCGGACAGGTTCCATCGGGGAGCTGTTTTTT	CSARDRRTGSIGELFF
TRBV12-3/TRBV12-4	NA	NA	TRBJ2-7	TGTGCCAGCAGACAGGCCTACGAGCAGTACTTC	CASRQAYEQYF
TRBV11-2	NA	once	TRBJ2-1	TGTGCCAGCAGCTTAGTTGTTCGGGGACGATCCTACAATGAGCAGTTCTTC	CASSLVVRGRSYNEQFF
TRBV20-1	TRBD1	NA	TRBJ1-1	TGCAGTGCTAGAAAACAGGGGCTCATGAACACTGAAGCTTTCTTT	CSARKQGLMNTEAFF
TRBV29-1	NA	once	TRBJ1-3	TGCAGCGTTGGAGACTCGACTGAAAACACCATATATTTT	CSVGDSTENTIYF
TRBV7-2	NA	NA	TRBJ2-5	TGTGCCAGCAGCTCCCCTGCGGGGACCCAGTACTTC	CASSSPAGTQYF
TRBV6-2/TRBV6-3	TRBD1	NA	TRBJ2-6	TGTGCCAGCAGCCTCCGGGACAGGGGGCGAAATTTTGGGGCCAACGTCCTGACTTTC	CASSLRDRGRNFGANVLTF
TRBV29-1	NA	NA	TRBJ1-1	TGCAGCCCCCCTACGGGAAAAGCTTTCTTT	CSPPTGKAFF
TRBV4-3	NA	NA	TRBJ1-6	TGCGCCAGCAGCCAAGATCCGGGGTACGGACCCCTCCACTTT	CASSQDPGYGPLHF
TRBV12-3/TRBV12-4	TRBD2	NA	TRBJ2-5	TGTGCCAGCAGTTCAAGACTAGCGGGGGGGCATGAGACCCAGTACTTC	CASSSRLAGGHETQYF
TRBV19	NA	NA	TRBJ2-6	TGTGCCACCGCCAGGGTAGTACCTGGGGCCAACGTCCTGACTTTC	CATARVVPGANVLTF
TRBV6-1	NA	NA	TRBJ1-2	TGTGCCAGCACCGAGGACATGGGCTATGGCTACACCTTC	CASTEDMGYGYTF
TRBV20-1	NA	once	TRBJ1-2	TGCAGTGCTGATTGGGACGTTTTTTTTGGTCACACCTTC	CSADWDVFFGHTF
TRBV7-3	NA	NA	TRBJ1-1	TGTGCCAGCAGATTAACACAGGAGAACACTGAAGCTTTCTTT	CASRLTQENTEAFF
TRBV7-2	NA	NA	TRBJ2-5	TGTGCCAGCAGCTCTTTCAGGGGAAGCCAACAGACCCAGTACTTC	CASSSFRGSQQTQYF
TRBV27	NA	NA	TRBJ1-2	TGTGCCAGCAGGGGGATGGGGACACCCTATGGCTACACCTTC	CASRGMGTPYGYTF
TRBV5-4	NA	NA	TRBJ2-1	TGTGCCAGCAGCTTGGTACTTCCTTCCCCCAATGAGCAGTTCTTC	CASSLVLPSPNEQFF
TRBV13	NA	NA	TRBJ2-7	TGTGCCAGCAGCTTAGGCAGTAAGAACTACGAGCAGTACTTC	CASSLGSKNYEQYF
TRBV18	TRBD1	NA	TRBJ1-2	TGTGCCAGCTCACACCCGGGACAGGTTGATGGCTACACCTTC	CASSHPGQVDGYTF
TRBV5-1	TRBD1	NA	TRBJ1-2	TGCGCCAGCAGCGATACCGGGACAGGGTCCTATGGCTACACCTTC	CASSDTGTGSYGYTF
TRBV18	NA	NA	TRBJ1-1	TGTGCCAGCTCACCTCTAGGACAAGTTGAAGCTTTCTTT	CASSPLGQVEAFF
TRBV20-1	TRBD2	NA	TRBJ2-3	TGCAGTGCTAGAGATCTAGCGGGGGGGCCAGGTTTTGCAGATACGCAGTATTTT	CSARDLAGGPGFADTQYF
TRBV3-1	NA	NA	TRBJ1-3	TGTGCCAGCAGCCAAGATTCAGGGCACAGAAACACCATATATTTT	CASSQDSGHRNTIYF
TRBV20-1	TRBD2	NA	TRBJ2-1	TGCAGTGCTAGGGGGGGGAGCTCCTACAATGAGCAGTTCTTC	CSARGGSSYNEQFF
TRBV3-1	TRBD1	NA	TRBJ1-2	TGTGCCAGCAGCCAAGATGTCGCGACAGGGGGTTTATATGGCTACACCTTC	CASSQDVATGGLYGYTF
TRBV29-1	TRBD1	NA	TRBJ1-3	TGCAGCGTTGATATGGGACAGGGAAACACCATATATTTT	CSVDMGQGNTIYF
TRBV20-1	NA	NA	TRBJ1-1	TGCAGTGCTAGGCGGGACATGAACACTGAAGCTTTCTTT	CSARRDMNTEAFF
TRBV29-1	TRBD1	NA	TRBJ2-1	TGCAGCGTTCCCTCAAACAGGGGGTTTGAAAATGAGCAGTTCTTC	CSVPSNRGFENEQFF
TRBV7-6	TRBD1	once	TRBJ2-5	TGTGCCAGCAGCTCCCGGGACAGGGTCGTAGAGACCCAGTACTTC	CASSSRDRVVETQYF
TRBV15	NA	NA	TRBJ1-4	TGTGCCACCAGCAGAGCCCCGGGGGAAAAACTGTTTTTT	CATSRAPGEKLFF
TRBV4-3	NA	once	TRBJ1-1	TGCGCCAGCAGCCAAGACCGTCACATGAACACTGAAGCTTTCTTT	CASSQDRHMNTEAFF
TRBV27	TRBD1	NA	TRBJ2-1	TGTGCCAGCAGTGCCCGGGACAGGGGGTCGAGTGAGCAGTTCTTC	CASSARDRGSSEQFF
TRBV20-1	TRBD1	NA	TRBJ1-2	TGCAGTGCTCAGGACAGGGGGGAAGGTGGCTACACCTTC	CSAQDRGEGGYTF
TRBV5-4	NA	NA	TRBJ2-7	TGTGCCAGCAGTCCGGACGGATACGAGCAGTACTTC	CASSPDGYEQYF
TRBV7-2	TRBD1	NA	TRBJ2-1	TGTGCCAGCAGCAGTGGACAGGGGACCTACAATGAGCAGTTCTTC	CASSSGQGTYNEQFF
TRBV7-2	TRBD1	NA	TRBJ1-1	TGTGCCAGCAGCTTAGAGGGGGCCCCAGCAATCACTGAAGCTTTCTTT	CASSLEGAPAITEAFF
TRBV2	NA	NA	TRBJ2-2	TGTGCCAGCAGTGAAGGCCGAGGACGGACCGGGGAGCTGTTTTTT	CASSEGRGRTGELFF
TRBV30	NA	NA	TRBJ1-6	TGTGCCTGGAGTTCCAGGGGAGATTCACCCCTCCACTTT	CAWSSRGDSPLHF
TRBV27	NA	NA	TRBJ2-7	TGTGCCAGCAGTTGGAGGGGAGAGGGCTACGAGCAGTACTTC	CASSWRGEGYEQYF
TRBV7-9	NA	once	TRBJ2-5	TGTGCCAGCAGCGACGGACGAAGCGGAGAGACCCAGTACTTC	CASSDGRSGETQYF